These T cell receptor beta chains were read from a single sample in a study of T cell repertoires in cytomegalovirus infection. Their antigens are not known. TCRdb itself ran the reads through MiXCR, one entry per CDR3 protein. This repertoire shows about 770,000 distinct CDR3 sequences, almost 30% found once; its top ten account for under 15%. This sample comprised cultured CD8+ T cells from PBMCs, obtained from culture after CMV antigen stimulation. All receptors come from a human donor in good health (CMV status not recorded). Some clones in this sample may be carry-over from other donors' samples. Both conserved end residues are trimmed from each CDR3. The D gene is left open where the match is weak.

j_gene | d_gene | v_gene | CDR3aa
TRBJ2-3 | TRBD2 | TRBV10-3 | AISTSGGSSTDTQY
TRBJ1-1 | TRBD1 | TRBV20-1 | GYRGGNTEAF
TRBJ1-5 | - | TRBV2 | ASSEGTHSNQPQH
TRBJ2-5 | - | TRBV6-2/TRBV6-3 | ASSYAYGALGETQY
TRBJ1-5 | - | TRBV7-9 | ASSLGQYGNQPQH
TRBJ2-3 | - | TRBV2 | ASSEWRGDGTDTQY
TRBJ2-5 | TRBD2 | TRBV7-2 | ASSFTSGGARETQY
TRBJ1-1 | - | TRBV29-1 | SADLTGTEAF
TRBJ1-1 | - | TRBV7-9 | ASKETWGEAF
TRBJ1-5 | TRBD1 | TRBV7-6 | ASSTRTGGNLGNQPQH
TRBJ1-5 | - | TRBV12-5 | ASSPGHYQPQH
TRBJ1-2 | - | TRBV2 | ASSEALQGFYGYT
TRBJ2-3 | - | TRBV5-5 | ASSSWPSDGTDTQY
TRBJ2-1 | - | TRBV12-5 | ASGLATGTYNEQF
TRBJ1-6 | - | TRBV2 | ASSVVRDPYNSPLH
TRBJ1-1 | - | TRBV12-3/TRBV12-4 | ASSFRGPLGTEAF
TRBJ1-6 | TRBD1 | TRBV6-5 | ASSYLDRGIFLGSPLH
TRBJ2-1 | TRBD2 | TRBV4-1 | ASSQDPTGGGREQF
TRBJ2-2 | - | TRBV7-3 | ASSLNPPRGSAWEETGELF
TRBJ2-3 | - | TRBV4-1 | ASSQGPRPDTQY
TRBJ1-3 | TRBD1 | TRBV20-1 | SATGTGIGNTIY
TRBJ1-2 | - | TRBV7-6 | ASSRGLYYGYT
TRBJ1-1 | - | TRBV6-6 | ASSYSTGGSTEAF
TRBJ2-1 | - | TRBV10-3 | AIRTNTPNEQF
TRBJ2-2 | - | TRBV2 | ASGVGILNTGELF
TRBJ1-5 | - | TRBV20-1 | SARRGSDQPQH
TRBJ1-1 | - | TRBV20-1 | SARGFENTEAF
TRBJ1-6 | - | TRBV5-6 | ASSLEDQNNSPLH
TRBJ1-2 | TRBD1 | TRBV9 | ASSGRDRGRGYT
TRBJ1-1 | - | TRBV19 | ASRAPQGTEAF
TRBJ1-1 | - | TRBV19 | ASSWNNPNTEAF
TRBJ1-4 | TRBD1 | TRBV12-3/TRBV12-4 | ASSPQGAGEKLF
TRBJ2-7 | TRBD1 | TRBV7-9 | ASSRTGERNEQY
TRBJ2-3 | - | TRBV7-8 | ASSSGSGVLDTQY
TRBJ2-7 | - | TRBV10-3 | AISEVDYEQY
TRBJ2-7 | TRBD1 | TRBV6-6 | ASSPRDRERYEQY
TRBJ2-7 | - | TRBV12-3/TRBV12-4 | ASSLIFRSYEQY
TRBJ2-5 | TRBD1 | TRBV27 | ASSPTGGLGETQY
TRBJ1-5 | - | TRBV6-1 | ASSEGKGINQPQH
TRBJ1-2 | - | TRBV6-5 | ASSYSIMGYYGYT